The 9 T cell receptor beta chains below were found in one sample sequenced in a study of beta chain features in type 1 diabetes. Expressed TCRB transcripts got sequenced, as all isolated RNA was reverse transcribed. Generated by immunoSEQ multiplex PCR, the TCRdb table keeps only in-frame clones and is missing some. The data show just over 600,000 clones, about a sixth seen once. The sequencing input was naive CD4+ T cells from blood. All receptors derive from a young man in good health.

The gene calls are TRBV29-1 and TRBJ1-1, with TRBD1 matching 10 bases. Germline V gene data show CDR1 as SQVTM and CDR2 as ANQGSEA. Trimming cost V 4 bases and J 3 bases; bases outside gene matches: 5. The CDR3 is 14 amino acids. The CDR3 nucleotides are TGCAGCGTTGCGGACAGGGGGGTATACACTGAAGCTTTCTTT. Protein product: CSVADRGVYTEAFF.

This clone was found a few times. The J gene is TRBJ1-5, the V gene TRBV18, with D perhaps TRBD1 (6 bases). CDR3 length: 17 residues. Germline lookup yields CDR1 KGHSH and CDR2 LQKENI. Trimming stripped 3 bases from V and 3 bases from J, with 18 bases between. DNA of the CDR3: TGTGCCAGCTCACCCGGTGATAGGGGGGCTTCCAATCAGCCCCAGCATTTT. Its translation: CASSPGDRGASNQPQHF.

The chain links TRBV29-1 to TRBJ2-7, with D uncertain. Germline V lookup: CDR1 SQVTM, CDR2 ANQGSEA. CDR3 size: 14 residues. Trimming took off 4 bases at V and 0 bases at J, with 13 bases between the two ends. The CDR3 spells CSVAPRLNSYEQYF. The CDR3 nucleotides read TGCAGCGTTGCTCCGCGGCTAAACTCCTACGAGCAGTACTTC.

The V gene is TRBV30, the J gene TRBJ1-3, with D unclear. Germline-derived CDR1 and CDR2 are GTSNPN and SVGIG (reference sequence). The CDR3 consists of 11 residues. The CDR3 coding sequence is TGTGCTCGGACCTCTGGAAACACCATATATTTT. Residues: CARTSGNTIYF.

The chain joins TRBV9 to TRBJ2-5; the match to TRBD2 covers 8 bases. The V gene end was trimmed by 3 bases and the J gene end by 5 bases; junction bases not matched to a gene: 6. The germline V gene encodes CDR1 SGDLS and CDR2 YYNGEE. This CDR3 has 14 amino acids. The CDR3 coding sequence is TGTGCCAGCAGCGGCGGGAGGTTCGGGGAGACCCAGTACTTC. It codes for CASSGGRFGETQYF. The whole variable domain, filled in from reference TRBV9 and TRBJ2-5, reads DSGVTQTPKHLITATGQRVTLRCSPRSGDLSVYWYQQSLDQGLQFLIQYYNGEERAKGNILERFSAQQFPDLHSELNLSSLELGDSALYFCASSGGRFGETQYFGPGTRLLVL.

V gene TRBV29-1 combines with J gene TRBJ2-5; 7 nucleotides line up with TRBD2. After removal of 2 bases from V and 5 bases from J, the junction contained 8 bases not matched to a gene. This CDR3 has 14 amino acids. Germline V lookup: CDR1 SQVTM, CDR2 ANQGSEA. This CDR3 is CSVEYAGEEETQYF. The CDR3 bases are TGCAGCGTTGAATACGCGGGGGAAGAGGAGACCCAGTACTTC.

The rearrangement links TRBV4-3 to TRBJ2-2, with D tentatively TRBD1 or TRBD2 (5 bases each). Germline assignment: CDR1 LGHNA and CDR2 YSLEER. The CDR3 is made up of 15 amino acids. Deletions cut 1 base from V and 3 bases from J, with 9 bases between. In nucleotides, the CDR3 is TGCGCCAGCAGCCAAGCCCCGGGACACACCGGGGAGCTGTTTTTT. This sequence encodes CASSQAPGHTGELFF.

This clone was recorded a few times. The rearrangement links TRBV5-1 to TRBJ2-7; D not certain. This CDR3 is 16 amino acids long. CDR1 is SGHRS and CDR2 is YFSETQ in the germline V gene. The V end was cut by 0 bases, the J end by 0 bases, with 13 bases between. In nucleotides, the CDR3 is TGCGCCAGCAGCTTGGCCAAAAGCAGAGTCTCCTACGAGCAGTACTTC. This gives the protein CASSLAKSRVSYEQYF.

This clone has a handful of counts. The chain couples TRBV28 to TRBJ1-2, with TRBD1 identical over 11 bases. The J segment lost 6 bases and the V segment lost 5 bases, leaving 14 bases of the junction unmatched. CDR3 length: 17 amino acids. CDR1 is MDHEN and CDR2 is SYDVKM in the germline V gene. The CDR3 sequence is CASSLWGPGQGADGYTF. CDR3 DNA: TGTGCCAGCAGTCTGTGGGGACCCGGACAGGGGGCAGATGGCTACACCTTC.